Following are 18 T cell receptor beta chains from one sample sequenced in a study of blood T cell repertoires in COVID-19. Sequenced by immunoSEQ multiplex PCR; TCRdb stores in-frame clones only, minus some. The sample yields 300,000 to 400,000 clones, approximately 88% seen once. The specimen sequenced was peripheral blood. These receptors were taken from a young man with COVID-19, enrolled during active disease.

The gene calls are TRBV7-2 and TRBJ2-7, with TRBD2 as a possible D gene (6 bases). V gave up 1 base and J gave up 6 bases, with 16 bases separating them. Germline CDR1 and CDR2: SGHTA and FQGNSA. The CDR3 has 15 amino acids. CDR3 region: CASSLGGGRRGEQYF. As DNA, the CDR3 is TGTGCCAGCAGCTTAGGTGGGGGGAGAAGGGGCGAGCAGTACTTC. The variable domain in full, with the rest retrieved from reference TRBV7-2 and TRBJ2-7, is GAGVSQSPSNKVTEKGKDVELRCDPISGHTALYWYRQSLGQGLEFLIYFQGNSAPDKSGLPSDRFSAERTGGSVSTLTIQRTQQEDSAVYLCASSLGGGRRGEQYFGPGTRLTVT.

This clone was counted a single time. This chain links TRBV28 with TRBJ2-7; possibly TRBD1 for D (5 bases). The ends were cut back, 3 bases at V and 3 bases at J, with 15 bases in the middle. The CDR3 has 15 amino acids. Per germline, CDR1 MDHEN and CDR2 SYDVKM. CDR3 residues: CASSFSHLRGYEQYF. Written as DNA, the CDR3 is TGTGCCAGCAGTTTTAGTCACTTAAGGGGCTACGAGCAGTACTTC.

This chain links TRBV10-3 with TRBJ1-2; TRBD1 matches 9 bases. The ends lost 6 bases at V and 4 bases at J; junction bases unmatched: 9. Germline V gene lookup returns CDR1 ENHRY and CDR2 SYGVKD. The CDR3 has 15 amino acids. This CDR3 is CAISLRQGEGYGYTF. CDR3 coding DNA: TGTGCCATCAGCTTAAGACAGGGGGAGGGCTATGGCTACACCTTC.

V gene TRBV19 combines with J gene TRBJ2-3; TRBD1 might be the D (6 bases). In germline, CDR1 is LNHDA, CDR2 SQIVND (reference sequence). The CDR3 runs to 17 residues. V was pared by 1 base and J by 2 bases, with 16 bases between. The CDR3 here is CASSIAGRGSSTDTQYF. DNA of the CDR3: TGTGCCAGTAGTATAGCGGGCAGGGGATCGTCCACAGATACGCAGTATTTT.

A note on this clone: Within the sample, other DNA sequences also encode this same CDR3. J is TRBJ1-1 and V is TRBV7-9; D is unclear. From germline, CDR1 is SEHNR and CDR2 FQNEAQ (reference sequence). The CDR3 covers 12 residues. V lost 5 bases, J lost 2 bases, and 6 bases lay in between. The CDR3 bases are TGTGCCAGCAGCCTTTTAAACACTGAAGCTTTCTTT. Translating it yields CASSLLNTEAFF.

The gene calls are TRBV27 and TRBJ1-2; 8 bases line up with TRBD1. Germline CDR1 is MNHEY and CDR2 is SMNVEV (reference sequence). Trimming cost V 3 bases and J 1 base; bases outside gene matches: 7. This CDR3 spans 16 amino acids. In DNA, the CDR3 is TGTGCCAGCAGTTTCGCTGACAGGGGACTTAACTATGGCTACACCTTC. Protein: CASSFADRGLNYGYTF.

The V call is TRBV28, the J call TRBJ1-3; D gene unclear. The CDR3 spans 16 residues. Per germline, CDR1 MDHEN and CDR2 SYDVKM. The V and J ends lost 0 bases and 0 bases respectively, with 9 bases between them. CDR3 residues: CASSLWAASSGNTIYF. In DNA, the CDR3 is TGTGCCAGCAGTTTATGGGCCGCATCCTCTGGAAACACCATATATTTT.

This chain joins TRBV29-1 and TRBJ1-2, with a tentative D call TRBD1 (5 bases). Looked up from germline, CDR1 is SQVTM and CDR2 is ANQGSEA. V dropped 4 bases and J dropped 7 bases, with 25 bases sitting between them. CDR3 size: 16 residues. CDR3 protein: CSVVPRLAAGFRGYTF. The CDR3 DNA is TGCAGCGTTGTTCCCCGATTGGCTGCAGGGTTCCGTGGCTACACCTTC.

In DNA form, the CDR3 reads TGTGCCAGCAGCGTAGAAGGGGAACCAGGGAACTATGGCTACACCTTC. It yields the protein CASSVEGEPGNYGYTF. The V call is TRBV9, the J call TRBJ1-2; TRBD1 is a possible D gene (5 bases). The CDR3 is 16 amino acids. Trimming left V 0 bases short and J 2 bases short, with 14 bases between. CDR1 and CDR2 (germline): SGDLS, YYNGEE.

V and J are TRBV7-9 and TRBJ2-1; 8 nucleotides line up with TRBD1. This CDR3 is 15 amino acids long. The junction had 9 bases not matched to a gene; V was cut back by 2 bases and J by 9 bases. Germline V gene lookup returns CDR1 SEHNR and CDR2 FQNEAQ (reference sequence). The CDR3 sequence: CASSLPDRAVVEQFF. CDR3 bases: TGTGCCAGCAGCTTACCGGACAGGGCGGTAGTTGAGCAGTTCTTC.

The chain has TRBV6-5 and TRBJ1-2; 8 nucleotides line up with TRBD1. The CDR3 sequence is 14 residues long. Germline trimming cut 6 bases from V and 4 bases from J; bases unmatched to any gene: 7. Germline assignment: CDR1 MNHEY and CDR2 SVGAGI. CDR3 loop: CASSPGQGSYGYTF. The CDR3 nucleotides are TGTGCCAGCAGCCCCGGACAGGGTTCCTATGGCTACACCTTC.

The chain uses TRBV20-1 and TRBJ1-5; D not resolved. The germline V gene has CDR1 DFQATT and CDR2 SNEGSKA (reference sequence). There are 16 residues in the CDR3. With 3 bases removed from V and 0 bases from J, the gap between germline ends came to 15 bases. CDR3 sequence reads: CSASPGGSYSNQPQHF. In nucleotides, the CDR3 is TGCAGTGCTAGTCCTGGAGGGAGCTATAGCAATCAGCCCCAGCATTTT.

This chain uses TRBV18 with TRBJ2-1; possible D gene TRBD2, 6 bases. V was cut by 2 bases and J by 7 bases, with 18 bases left in between. The CDR3 consists of 16 residues. CDR1 and CDR2 (germline): KGHSH, LQKENI. The CDR3: CASSPSDGLLANEQFF. Here the CDR3 DNA reads TGTGCCAGCTCACCATCGGACGGACTACTGGCGAATGAGCAGTTCTTC.

This sequence joins TRBV6-2 or TRBV6-3 and TRBJ1-6, with TRBD1 matching 7 bases. The CDR3 runs to 17 residues. Trimming at V came to 2 bases and at J to 9 bases, leaving 13 bases not matched to a gene. CDR1 and CDR2 (germline): MNHEY, SVGEGT. The chain's CDR3 is CASSYRPFEQGSSPLHF. The CDR3 bases are TGTGCCAGCAGTTACCGCCCGTTTGAACAGGGGAGTTCACCCCTCCACTTT.

The rearrangement uses TRBV6-5 and TRBJ1-4; 10 nucleotides line up with TRBD1. From germline, CDR1 is MNHEY and CDR2 SVGAGI. The ends lost 10 bases at V and 7 bases at J; junction bases unmatched: 12. The CDR3 runs 15 residues. The CDR3 here is CATTPGQGIVEKLFF. CDR3 nucleotide sequence: TGTGCCACTACCCCGGGACAGGGGATAGTTGAAAAACTGTTTTTT.

This clone was seen just once. V and J are TRBV6-1 and TRBJ1-5; 8 bases fit TRBD1. The CDR3 covers 16 residues. Germline values: CDR1 MNHNS, CDR2 SASEGT. After removal of 4 bases from V and 1 base from J, the junction contained 6 bases not matched to a gene. The DNA for the CDR3 is TGTGCCAGCAGTGTCTGGACAGGGCGGAGCAATCAGCCCCAGCATTTT. Protein: CASSVWTGRSNQPQHF.

The rearrangement joins TRBV3-1 (or the pseudogene TRBV3-2) to TRBJ1-6; no clear D. Germline loops: CDR1 LGHDT, CDR2 YNNKEL (reference sequence). The CDR3 has 17 residues. Trimming stripped 2 bases from V and 2 bases from J, with 13 bases between. CDR3 DNA: TGTGCCAGCAGCCAAACCTTCGGAGAAACCTATAATTCACCCCTCCACTTT. Translated, it gives CASSQTFGETYNSPLHF.

The chain employs TRBV28 and TRBJ1-3; TRBD1 matches at 7 bases. CDR1 MDHEN and CDR2 SYDVKM come from the germline V gene. CDR3 length: 17 residues. The trim removed 5 bases at V and 1 base at J, leaving 11 bases unmatched. The CDR3, as DNA: TGTGCCAGCAGTCCACCACAGGGGCGCCCTTCTGGAAACACCATATATTTT. This gives the protein CASSPPQGRPSGNTIYF.